Listed below are T cell receptor beta chains from one sample, sequenced in a study of cytomegalovirus exposure and HLA in healthy donors. TCRdb's copy holds only in-frame clones and misses some; the assay was immunoSEQ multiplex PCR. The top ten clones hold around 4% of a sample with around 170,000 clones, over 70% of them seen once. Sequenced input: PBMCs. These receptors were taken from a man aged 50 to 59 in good health and CMV-seronegative. The CDR3 runs from the conserved cysteine through the conserved F or W. The order of the fields is V gene, J gene, D gene, clone size, CDR3 DNA, CDR3 protein. The D gene is left open where the match is weak. Clone size, where shown, is once, few, many, or a class for clones that have expanded.

V: TRBV11-2; J: TRBJ1-1; D: -; size: -; DNA: TGTGCCAGCAGCGTCGACAGAAACACTGAAGCTTTCTTT; CDR3: CASSVDRNTEAFF
V: TRBV11-2; J: TRBJ2-7; D: -; size: few; DNA: TGTGCCAGCAGCTTATCCGGGACAATTAGCTCCTACGAGCAGTACTTC; CDR3: CASSLSGTISSYEQYF
V: TRBV15; J: TRBJ2-7; D: TRBD2; size: -; DNA: TGTGCCACCAGCAGAGACGGGAGGAACCCCTACGAGCAGTACTTC; CDR3: CATSRDGRNPYEQYF
V: TRBV15; J: TRBJ1-6; D: -; size: -; DNA: TGTGCCACCAGCAGAGAGAGGGCCTCAGCGTGGCCCCTCCACTTT; CDR3: CATSRERASAWPLHF
V: TRBV7-9; J: TRBJ2-7; D: TRBD1; size: -; DNA: TGTGCCAGCAGCTCGAACAGGGGTCTCTACGAGCAGTACTTC; CDR3: CASSSNRGLYEQYF
V: TRBV30; J: TRBJ2-5; D: TRBD2; size: -; DNA: TGTGCCTGTTCCTTTGGGGAGGGTCAGACCCAGTACTTC; CDR3: CACSFGEGQTQYF
V: TRBV7-9; J: TRBJ2-2; D: TRBD2; size: -; DNA: TGTGCCAGCAGCTTCGGGGGGACCGGGGAGCTGTTTTTT; CDR3: CASSFGGTGELFF
V: TRBV7-2; J: TRBJ1-2; D: TRBD1; size: -; DNA: TGTGCCAGCAGCTTGGGACAGAACTATGGCTACACCTTC; CDR3: CASSLGQNYGYTF
V: TRBV12-5; J: TRBJ1-1; D: -; size: -; DNA: TGTGCTAGTGGTTTTGAGGGCGCAGCCTACACTGAAGCTTTCTTT; CDR3: CASGFEGAAYTEAFF
V: TRBV2; J: TRBJ2-3; D: -; size: -; DNA: TGTGCCAGCACGGGTCTAACCACAGATACGCAGTATTTT; CDR3: CASTGLTTDTQYF
V: TRBV18; J: TRBJ2-3; D: -; size: -; DNA: TGTGCCAGCTCTCCGTCCCTGGGGGCAGTCTTCACAGATACGCAGTATTTT; CDR3: CASSPSLGAVFTDTQYF
V: TRBV5-1; J: TRBJ2-2; D: TRBD1; size: -; DNA: TGCGCCAGCAGCTGGCAGACAGGGGGGCCCACCGGGGAGCTGTTTTTT; CDR3: CASSWQTGGPTGELFF
V: TRBV10-3; J: TRBJ2-7; D: TRBD2; size: -; DNA: TGTGCCATCAGTGAGCCCCCGGGGGGGCCCTCCTACGAGCAGTACTTC; CDR3: CAISEPPGGPSYEQYF
V: TRBV10-3; J: TRBJ2-7; D: TRBD1; size: -; DNA: TGTGCCATCAGGGGACAGGGGTTGAACGAGCAGTACTTC; CDR3: CAIRGQGLNEQYF